This T cell receptor (beta chain) came from a study of T cells in tumors after PD-1 blockade. Study-wide context: During anti-PD-1 treatment, some patients continued daily vismodegib 150 mg. Tumor samples averaged around 25,000 templates (range about 554-100,000) and around 6,000 unique clonotypes.

Produced via immunoSEQ multiplex PCR; TCRdb's table is partial and in-frame only. The table lists about 5,800 clones, 68% of them singletons. The CDR3 contains 12 residues. Looked up from germline, CDR1 is MNHEY and CDR2 is SVGAGI. V was pared by 7 bases and J by 4 bases, with 10 bases between. The chain couples TRBV6-5 to TRBJ1-2, with D possibly being TRBD1 (5 bases). This sequence originates from a human donor with basal cell carcinoma. Sequencing was performed on tumor tissue, taken before anti-PD-1 treatment. CDR3 nucleotide sequence: TGTGCCAGCACCACAGGAACCTATGGCTACACCTTC. Its translation: CASTTGTYGYTF.